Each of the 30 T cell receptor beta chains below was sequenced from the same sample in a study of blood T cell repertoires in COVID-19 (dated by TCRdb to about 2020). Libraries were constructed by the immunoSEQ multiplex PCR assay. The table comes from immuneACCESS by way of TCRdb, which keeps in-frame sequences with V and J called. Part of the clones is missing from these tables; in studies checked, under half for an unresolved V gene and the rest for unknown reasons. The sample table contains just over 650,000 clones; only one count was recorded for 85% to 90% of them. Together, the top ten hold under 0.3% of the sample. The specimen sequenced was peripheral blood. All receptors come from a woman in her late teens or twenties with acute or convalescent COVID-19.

Written as DNA, the CDR3 is TGTGCCAGCAGTTTGAGTCGGGGGAGGCTCTACGAGCAGTACTTC. The encoded protein is CASSLSRGRLYEQYF. The gene calls are TRBV27 and TRBJ2-7; a weak D match, TRBD2 (6 bases). Germline V lookup: CDR1 MNHEY, CDR2 SMNVEV (reference sequence). The length of the CDR3 is 15 residues. Trimming removed 3 bases from V and 3 bases from J, with 15 bases in between.

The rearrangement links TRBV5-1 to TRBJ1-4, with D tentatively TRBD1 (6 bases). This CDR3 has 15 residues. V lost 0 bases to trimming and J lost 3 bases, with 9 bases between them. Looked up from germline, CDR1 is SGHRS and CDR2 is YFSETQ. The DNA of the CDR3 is TGCGCCAGCAGCTTGGGACAGGCTTCTAATGAAAAACTGTTTTTT. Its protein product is CASSLGQASNEKLFF.

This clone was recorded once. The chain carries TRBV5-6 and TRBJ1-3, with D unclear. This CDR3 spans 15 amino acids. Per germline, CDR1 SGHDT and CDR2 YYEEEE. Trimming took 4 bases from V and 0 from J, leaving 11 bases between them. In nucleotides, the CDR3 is TGTGCCAGCAGCAGGAGTCCGCTCTCTGGAAACACCATATATTTT. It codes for CASSRSPLSGNTIYF.

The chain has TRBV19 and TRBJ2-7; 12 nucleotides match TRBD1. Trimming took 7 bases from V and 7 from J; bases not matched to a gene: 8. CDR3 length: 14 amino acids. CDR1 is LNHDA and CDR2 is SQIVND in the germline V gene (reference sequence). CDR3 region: CASTWGQGAEEQYF. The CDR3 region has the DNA TGTGCCAGTACTTGGGGACAGGGGGCTGAAGAGCAGTACTTC.

The CDR3 sequence is CASSKGAGEQFF. The CDR3 DNA sequence: TGTGCCAGCAGCAAGGGGGCGGGTGAGCAGTTCTTC. The rearrangement links TRBV14 to TRBJ2-1; 7 bases are a match to TRBD1. This CDR3 spans 12 amino acids. J was trimmed by 9 bases and V by 5 bases; bases with no gene match: 4. CDR1 and CDR2 (germline): SGHDN, FVKESK.

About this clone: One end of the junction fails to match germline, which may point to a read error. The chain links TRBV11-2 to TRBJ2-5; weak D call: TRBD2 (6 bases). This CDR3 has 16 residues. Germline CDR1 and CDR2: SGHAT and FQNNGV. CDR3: CDSSLDAGRRGETQYF. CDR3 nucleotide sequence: TGTGACAGCAGCTTAGATGCGGGGCGACGGGGAGAGACCCAGTACTTC.

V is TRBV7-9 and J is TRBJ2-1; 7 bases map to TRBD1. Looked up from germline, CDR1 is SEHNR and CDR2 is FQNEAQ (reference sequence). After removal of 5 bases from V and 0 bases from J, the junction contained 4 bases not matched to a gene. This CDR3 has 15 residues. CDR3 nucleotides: TGTGCCAGCAGCCCATCAGGGGGCTCCTACAATGAGCAGTTCTTC. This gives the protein CASSPSGGSYNEQFF.

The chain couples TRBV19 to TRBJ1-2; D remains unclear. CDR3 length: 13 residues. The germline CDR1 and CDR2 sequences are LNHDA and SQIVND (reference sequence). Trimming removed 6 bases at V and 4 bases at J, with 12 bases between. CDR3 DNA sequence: TGTGCCAGTAGGGCAAGGCGGCTCTATGGCTACACCTTC. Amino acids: CASRARRLYGYTF.

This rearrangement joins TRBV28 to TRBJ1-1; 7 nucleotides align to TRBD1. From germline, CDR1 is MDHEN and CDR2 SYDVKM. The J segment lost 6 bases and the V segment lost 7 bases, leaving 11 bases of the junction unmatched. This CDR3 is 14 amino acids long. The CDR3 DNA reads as TGTGCCAGCACCCCGGGACAGATAGGCGCTGAAGCTTTCTTT. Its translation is CASTPGQIGAEAFF. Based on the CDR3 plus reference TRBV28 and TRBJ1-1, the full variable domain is DVKVTQSSRYLVKRTGEKVFLECVQDMDHENMFWYRQDPGLGLRLIYFSYDVKMKEKGDIPEGYSVSREKKERFSLILESASTNQTSMYLCASTPGQIGAEAFFGQGTRLTVV.

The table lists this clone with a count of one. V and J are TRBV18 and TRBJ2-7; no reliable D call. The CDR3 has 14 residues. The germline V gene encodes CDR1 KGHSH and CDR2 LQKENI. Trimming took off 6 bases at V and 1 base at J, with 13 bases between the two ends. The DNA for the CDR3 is TGTGCCAGCTCCCTTATTGAACAGTCCTACGAGCAGTACTTC. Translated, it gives CASSLIEQSYEQYF.

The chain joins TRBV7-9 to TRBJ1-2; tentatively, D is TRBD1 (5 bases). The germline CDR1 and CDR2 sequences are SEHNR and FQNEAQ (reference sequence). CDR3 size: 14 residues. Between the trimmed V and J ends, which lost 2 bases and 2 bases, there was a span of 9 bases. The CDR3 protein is CASSLRGMNYGYTF. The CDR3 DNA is TGTGCCAGCAGCTTAAGGGGTATGAACTATGGCTACACCTTC.

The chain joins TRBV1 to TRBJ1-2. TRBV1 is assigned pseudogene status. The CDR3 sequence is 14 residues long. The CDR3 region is CTSSQERYPWGYTF. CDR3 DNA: TGCACCAGCAGCCAAGAGAGATACCCCTGGGGCTACACCTTC.

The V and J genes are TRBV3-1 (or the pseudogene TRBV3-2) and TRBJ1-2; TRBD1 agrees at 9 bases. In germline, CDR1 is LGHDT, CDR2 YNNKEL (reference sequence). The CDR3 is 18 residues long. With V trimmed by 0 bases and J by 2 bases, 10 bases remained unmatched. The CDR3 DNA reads TGTGCCAGCAGCCAAGATGGGTTCTGGACAGGGGCAAACTATGGCTACACCTTC. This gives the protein CASSQDGFWTGANYGYTF.

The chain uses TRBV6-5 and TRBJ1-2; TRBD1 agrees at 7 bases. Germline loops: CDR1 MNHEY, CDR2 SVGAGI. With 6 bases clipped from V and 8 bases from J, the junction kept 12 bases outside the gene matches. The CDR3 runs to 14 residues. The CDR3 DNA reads TGTGCCAGCAGAAAGGGTCAGGGGGACGGGGGCTACACCTTC. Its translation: CASRKGQGDGGYTF.

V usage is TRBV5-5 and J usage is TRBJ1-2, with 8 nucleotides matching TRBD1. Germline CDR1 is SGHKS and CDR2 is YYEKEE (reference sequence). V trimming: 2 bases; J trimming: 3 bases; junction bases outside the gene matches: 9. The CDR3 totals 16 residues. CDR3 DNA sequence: TGTGCCAGCAGCTTTTCCCAGGGGGCTTGGGACTATGGCTACACCTTC. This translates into CASSFSQGAWDYGYTF.

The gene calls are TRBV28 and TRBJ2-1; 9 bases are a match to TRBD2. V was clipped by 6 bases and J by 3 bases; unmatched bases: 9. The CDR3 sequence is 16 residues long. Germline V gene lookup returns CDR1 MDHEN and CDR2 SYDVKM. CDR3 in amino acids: CASSAREAGGYNEQFF. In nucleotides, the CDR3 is TGTGCCAGCAGCGCCCGGGAAGCGGGGGGCTACAATGAGCAGTTCTTC.

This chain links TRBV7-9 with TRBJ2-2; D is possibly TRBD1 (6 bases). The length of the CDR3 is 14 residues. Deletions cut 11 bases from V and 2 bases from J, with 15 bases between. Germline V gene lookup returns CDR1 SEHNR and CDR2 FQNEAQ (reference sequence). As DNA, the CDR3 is TGTGCCCATAAGGGGGTGGCAAACACCGGGGAGCTGTTTTTT. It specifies CAHKGVANTGELFF.

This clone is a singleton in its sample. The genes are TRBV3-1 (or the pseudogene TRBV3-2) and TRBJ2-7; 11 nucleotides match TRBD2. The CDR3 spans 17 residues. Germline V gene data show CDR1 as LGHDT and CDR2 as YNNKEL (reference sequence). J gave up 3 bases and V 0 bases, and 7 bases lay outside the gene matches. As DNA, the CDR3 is TGTGCCAGCAGCCAAGAGCGAACTAGCGGGGGCGGCTACGAGCAGTACTTC. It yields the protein CASSQERTSGGGYEQYF.

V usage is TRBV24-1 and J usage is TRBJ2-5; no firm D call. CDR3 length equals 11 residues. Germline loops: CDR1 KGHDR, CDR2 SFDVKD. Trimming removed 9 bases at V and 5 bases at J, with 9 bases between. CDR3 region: CATAMGETQYF. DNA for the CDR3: TGTGCCACCGCAATGGGCGAGACCCAGTACTTC.

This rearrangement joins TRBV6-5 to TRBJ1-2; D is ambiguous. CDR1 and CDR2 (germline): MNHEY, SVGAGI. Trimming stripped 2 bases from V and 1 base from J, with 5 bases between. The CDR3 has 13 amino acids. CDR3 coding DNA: TGTGCCAGCAGTTACCAGGTTAACTATGGCTACACCTTC. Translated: CASSYQVNYGYTF.

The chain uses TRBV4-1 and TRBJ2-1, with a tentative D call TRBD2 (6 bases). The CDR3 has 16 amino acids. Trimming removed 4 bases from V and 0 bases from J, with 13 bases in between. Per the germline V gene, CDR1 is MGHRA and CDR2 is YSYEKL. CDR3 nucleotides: TGCGCCAGCAGCCCAGGGACTTACAGCTCCTACAATGAGCAGTTCTTC. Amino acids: CASSPGTYSSYNEQFF.

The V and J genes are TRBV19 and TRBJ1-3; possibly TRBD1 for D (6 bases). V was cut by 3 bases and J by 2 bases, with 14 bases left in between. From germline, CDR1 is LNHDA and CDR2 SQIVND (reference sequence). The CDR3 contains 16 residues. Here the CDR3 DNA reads TGTGCCAGTAGTATGGGCCGGGACACGCCTGGAAACACCATATATTTT. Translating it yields CASSMGRDTPGNTIYF.

The CDR3 bases are TGTGCCAGCAGCCAAGTGGGACAGGGATCATACGAGCAGTACTTC. Protein: CASSQVGQGSYEQYF. J is TRBJ2-7 and V is TRBV14, with 9 bases lining up with TRBD1. V trimming: 1 base; J trimming: 4 bases; junction bases outside the gene matches: 5. The germline gives CDR1 SGHDN, CDR2 FVKESK. CDR3 length: 15 amino acids.

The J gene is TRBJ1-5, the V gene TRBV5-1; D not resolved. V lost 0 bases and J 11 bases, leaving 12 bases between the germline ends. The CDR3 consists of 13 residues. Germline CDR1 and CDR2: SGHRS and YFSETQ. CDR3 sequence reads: CASSLGFGMAQHF. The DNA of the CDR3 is TGCGCCAGCAGCTTGGGGTTCGGGATGGCCCAGCATTTT.

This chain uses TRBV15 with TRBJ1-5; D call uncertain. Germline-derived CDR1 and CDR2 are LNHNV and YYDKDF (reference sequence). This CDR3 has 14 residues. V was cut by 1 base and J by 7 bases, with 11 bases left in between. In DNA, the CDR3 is TGTGCCACCAGCAGAGGAAACAGATTCCAGCCCCAGCATTTT. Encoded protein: CATSRGNRFQPQHF.

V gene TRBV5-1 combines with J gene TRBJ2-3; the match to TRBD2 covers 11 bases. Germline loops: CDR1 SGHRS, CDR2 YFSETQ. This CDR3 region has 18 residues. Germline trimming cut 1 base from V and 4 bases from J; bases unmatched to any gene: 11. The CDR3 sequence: CASSLQTSGGIYSDTQYF. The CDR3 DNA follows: TGCGCCAGCAGCTTGCAAACTAGCGGGGGCATCTACTCAGATACGCAGTATTTT.

This CDR3 reads CATSALRGGEQYF. The CDR3 region has the DNA TGTGCCACCAGTGCTCTGAGAGGGGGCGAGCAGTACTTC. This chain uses TRBV24-1 with TRBJ2-7; D perhaps matches TRBD1 (6 bases). Looked up from germline, CDR1 is KGHDR and CDR2 is SFDVKD. Trimming took off 5 bases at V and 6 bases at J, with 13 bases between the two ends. The CDR3 extends over 13 amino acids.

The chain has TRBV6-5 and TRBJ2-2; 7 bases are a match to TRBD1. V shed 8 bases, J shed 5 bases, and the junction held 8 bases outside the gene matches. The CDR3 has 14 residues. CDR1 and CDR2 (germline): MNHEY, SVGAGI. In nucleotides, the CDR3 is TGTGCCAGCTGGCGAAGGGGGCAGACCGGGGAGCTGTTTTTT. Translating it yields CASWRRGQTGELFF.

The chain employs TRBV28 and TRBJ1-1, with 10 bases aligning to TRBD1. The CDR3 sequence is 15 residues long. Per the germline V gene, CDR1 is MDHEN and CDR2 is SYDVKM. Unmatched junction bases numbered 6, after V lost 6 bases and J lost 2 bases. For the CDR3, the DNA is TGTGCCAGCAGAGAGACAGGGGGCGGAAACACTGAAGCTTTCTTT. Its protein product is CASRETGGGNTEAFF.

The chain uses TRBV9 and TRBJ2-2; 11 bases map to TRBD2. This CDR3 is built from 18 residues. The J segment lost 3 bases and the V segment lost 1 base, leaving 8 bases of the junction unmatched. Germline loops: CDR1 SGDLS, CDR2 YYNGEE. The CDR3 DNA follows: TGTGCCAGCAGCGTAACCACTAGCGGGGGAATTTACACCGGGGAGCTGTTTTTT. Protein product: CASSVTTSGGIYTGELFF.